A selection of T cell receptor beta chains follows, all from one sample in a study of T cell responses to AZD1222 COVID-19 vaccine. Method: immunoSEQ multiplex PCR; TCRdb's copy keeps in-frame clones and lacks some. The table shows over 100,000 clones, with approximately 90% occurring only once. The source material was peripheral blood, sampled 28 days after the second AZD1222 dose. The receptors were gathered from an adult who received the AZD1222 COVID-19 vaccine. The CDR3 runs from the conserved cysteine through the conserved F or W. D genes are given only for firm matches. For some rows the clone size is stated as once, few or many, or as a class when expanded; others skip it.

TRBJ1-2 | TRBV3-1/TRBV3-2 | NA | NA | CASSRRTGGNYGYTF | TGTGCCAGCAGCCGTCGGACGGGCGGAAACTATGGCTACACCTTC
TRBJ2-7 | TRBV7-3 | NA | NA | CASSLTYDSYEQYF | TGTGCCAGCAGCTTAACCTACGACTCCTACGAGCAGTACTTC
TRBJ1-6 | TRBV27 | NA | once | CASRFVYGDNSPLHF | TGTGCCAGCAGATTTGTGTATGGGGATAATTCACCCCTCCACTTT
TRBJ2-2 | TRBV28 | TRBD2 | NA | CASCGTSGRREELFF | TGTGCCAGCTGCGGGACTAGCGGGAGGCGGGAGGAGCTGTTTTTT
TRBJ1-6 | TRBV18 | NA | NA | CASSPSGDTGSPLHF | TGTGCCAGCTCACCATCGGGAGACACAGGATCACCCCTCCACTTT
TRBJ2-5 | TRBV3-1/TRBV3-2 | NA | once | CASSRWTEETQYF | TGTGCCAGCAGCCGTTGGACAGAGGAGACCCAGTACTTC
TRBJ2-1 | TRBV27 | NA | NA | CASSFFSWSSYNEQFF | TGTGCCAGCAGTTTCTTCAGTTGGAGCTCCTACAATGAGCAGTTCTTC
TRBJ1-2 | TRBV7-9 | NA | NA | CASSLAGGSRKNGYTF | TGTGCCAGCAGCTTAGCCGGGGGTTCCCGAAAAAATGGCTACACCTTC
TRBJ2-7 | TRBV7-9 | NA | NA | CASSLAEGEQYF | TGTGCCAGCAGCTTAGCGGAAGGCGAGCAGTACTTC
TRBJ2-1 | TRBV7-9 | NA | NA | CASSLAFRVYNEQFF | TGTGCCAGCAGCTTAGCCTTCCGGGTTTACAATGAGCAGTTCTTC
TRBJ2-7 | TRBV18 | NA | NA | CATSGGSYEQYF | TGTGCCACCTCGGGCGGCTCCTACGAGCAGTACTTC
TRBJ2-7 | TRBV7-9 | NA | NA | CASSLPPATGVRTYEQYF | TGTGCCAGCAGCCTTCCACCCGCGACGGGAGTACGGACCTACGAGCAGTACTTC
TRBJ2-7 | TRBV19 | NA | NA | CASSMTRDTLYEQYF | TGTGCCAGTAGTATGACCCGGGACACCTTATACGAGCAGTACTTC
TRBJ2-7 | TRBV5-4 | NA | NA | CASSLRGRYEQYF | TGTGCCAGCAGCTTGCGGGGGCGCTACGAGCAGTACTTC
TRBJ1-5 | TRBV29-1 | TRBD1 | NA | CSVRDSPNQPQHF | TGCAGCGTCCGGGACAGTCCCAATCAGCCCCAGCATTTT
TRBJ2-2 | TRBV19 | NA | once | CASSAKGPNTGELFF | TGTGCCAGTAGCGCGAAGGGCCCGAACACCGGGGAGCTGTTTTTT
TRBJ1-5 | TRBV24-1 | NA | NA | CATSDSSQGLGPGVNQPQHF | TGTGCCACCAGTGATTCTTCCCAGGGTTTGGGACCCGGGGTCAATCAGCCCCAGCATTTT
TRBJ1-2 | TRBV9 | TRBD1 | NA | CASSALTGDHGYTF | TGTGCCAGCAGCGCACTAACAGGGGACCATGGCTACACCTTC
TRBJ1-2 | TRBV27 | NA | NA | CASSLGGVANYGYTF | TGTGCCAGCAGTTTAGGCGGGGTAGCTAACTATGGCTACACCTTC
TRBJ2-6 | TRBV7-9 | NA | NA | CASSLSGLVSGANVLTF | TGTGCCAGCAGCTTGTCCGGTTTGGTCTCTGGGGCCAACGTCCTGACTTTC
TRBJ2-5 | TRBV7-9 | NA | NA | CASSFTEQETQYF | TGTGCCAGCAGCTTTACAGAGCAAGAGACCCAGTACTTC
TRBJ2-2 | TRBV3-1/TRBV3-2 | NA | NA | CASSPYHTGELFF | TGTGCCAGCAGCCCATATCACACCGGGGAGCTGTTTTTT
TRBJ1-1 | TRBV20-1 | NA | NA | CSALAGTEAFF | TGCAGTGCTTTGGCAGGCACTGAAGCTTTCTTT
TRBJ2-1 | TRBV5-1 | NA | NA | CASSPLAGAYNEQFF | TGCGCCAGCAGCCCGCTAGCTGGAGCCTACAATGAGCAGTTCTTC
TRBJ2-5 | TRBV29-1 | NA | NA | CSVATGLETQYF | TGCAGCGTCGCAACAGGGTTGGAGACCCAGTACTTC
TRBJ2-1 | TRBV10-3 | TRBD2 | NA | CAIRQTPGQVSRTSGRFYNEQFF | TGTGCCATCAGGCAGACGCCGGGACAGGTTTCCCGGACTAGCGGGCGTTTTTACAATGAGCAGTTCTTC
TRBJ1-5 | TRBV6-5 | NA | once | CASRGPNLGQPQHF | TGTGCCAGCAGGGGGCCGAACTTGGGGCAGCCCCAGCATTTT
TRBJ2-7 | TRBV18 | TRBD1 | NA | CASSRPGTGAYEQYF | TGTGCCAGCTCCCGACCCGGGACAGGGGCCTACGAGCAGTACTTC
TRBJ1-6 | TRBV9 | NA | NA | CASSGPAGRTSPLHF | TGTGCCAGCAGCGGGCCGGCAGGGCGGACTTCACCCCTCCACTTT
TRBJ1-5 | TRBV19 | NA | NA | CASSIVGAYNQPQHF | TGTGCCAGTAGTATTGTAGGGGCCTACAATCAGCCCCAGCATTTT
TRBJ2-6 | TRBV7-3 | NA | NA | CASSLYPGANVLTF | TGTGCCAGCAGCTTATACCCTGGGGCCAACGTCCTGACTTTC
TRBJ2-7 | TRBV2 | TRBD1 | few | CATLEGQGSYEQYF | TGTGCCACTTTGGAGGGACAGGGGTCCTACGAGCAGTACTTC
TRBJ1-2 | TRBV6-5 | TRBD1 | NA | CASSYWTGGGGYTF | TGTGCCAGCAGTTATTGGACAGGGGGCGGTGGCTACACCTTC
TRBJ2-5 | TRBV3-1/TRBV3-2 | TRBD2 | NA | CASRIGGARETQYF | TGTGCCAGCAGGATCGGGGGGGCTAGAGAGACCCAGTACTTC
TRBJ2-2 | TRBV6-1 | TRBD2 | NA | CASSELLRREGLSLYTGELFF | TGTGCCAGCAGTGAATTATTACGGCGGGAGGGCCTCAGCCTTTACACCGGGGAGCTGTTTTTT
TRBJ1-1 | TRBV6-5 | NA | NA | CASRLDSYTEAFF | TGTGCCAGCAGACTTGACAGTTACACTGAAGCTTTCTTT
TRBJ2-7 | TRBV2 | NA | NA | CASSEARLTDEQYF | TGTGCCAGCAGTGAAGCGAGGCTAACCGACGAGCAGTACTTC
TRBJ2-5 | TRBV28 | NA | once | CASSLGRDLQETQYF | TGTGCCAGCAGTTTAGGCCGGGACCTCCAAGAGACCCAGTACTTC
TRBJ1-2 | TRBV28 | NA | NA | CASTLGRGDYGYTF | TGTGCCAGCACCCTCGGCCGGGGAGACTATGGCTACACCTTC
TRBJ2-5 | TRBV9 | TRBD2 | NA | CASSPSLAGGETQYF | TGTGCCAGCAGCCCTTCACTAGCGGGAGGTGAGACCCAGTACTTC
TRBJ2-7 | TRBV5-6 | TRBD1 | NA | CASSLGRGLYPYEQYF | TGTGCCAGCAGCTTGGGCAGGGGGCTATATCCCTACGAGCAGTACTTC
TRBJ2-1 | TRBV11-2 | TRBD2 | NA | CASSFGLAEYNEQFF | TGTGCCAGCAGCTTTGGACTAGCGGAATACAATGAGCAGTTCTTC
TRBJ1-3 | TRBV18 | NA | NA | CASSATGFSGNTIYF | TGTGCCAGCTCAGCGACAGGCTTCTCTGGAAACACCATATATTTT
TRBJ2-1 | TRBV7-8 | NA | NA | CASSFREGQYNEQFF | TGTGCCAGCAGCTTCCGAGAAGGACAATACAATGAGCAGTTCTTC
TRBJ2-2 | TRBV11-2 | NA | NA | CASSLSGTGELFF | TGTGCCAGCAGCTTGTCGGGCACCGGGGAGCTGTTTTTT
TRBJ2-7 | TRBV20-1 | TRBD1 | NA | CSASYPGGNYEQYF | TGCAGTGCTAGTTACCCAGGGGGAAATTACGAGCAGTACTTC
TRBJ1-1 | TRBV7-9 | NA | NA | CASSPPGWHTEAFF | TGTGCCAGCAGCCCACCAGGGTGGCACACTGAAGCTTTCTTT
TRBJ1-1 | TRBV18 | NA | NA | CASSSIEGTEAFF | TGTGCCAGCTCATCAATCGAGGGTACTGAAGCTTTCTTT
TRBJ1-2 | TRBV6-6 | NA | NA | CASSYEVFYGYTF | TGTGCCAGCAGTTACGAGGTTTTCTATGGCTACACCTTC
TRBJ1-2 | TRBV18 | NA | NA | CASSPTLSYTF | TGTGCCAGCTCACCAACATTGAGCTACACCTTC
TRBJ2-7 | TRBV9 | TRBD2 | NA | CASSPGGRRTYEQYF | TGTGCCAGCAGCCCGGGCGGGAGGCGAACTTACGAGCAGTACTTC
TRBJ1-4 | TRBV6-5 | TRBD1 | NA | CASSYPDRVDEKLFF | TGTGCCAGCAGTTACCCGGACAGGGTGGATGAAAAACTGTTTTTT
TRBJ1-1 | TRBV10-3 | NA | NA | CAISDNRDNTEAFF | TGTGCCATCAGTGATAACAGGGATAACACTGAAGCTTTCTTT
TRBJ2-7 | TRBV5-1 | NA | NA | CASSSGASYEQYF | TGCGCCAGCAGCTCGGGGGCCTCCTACGAGCAGTACTTC
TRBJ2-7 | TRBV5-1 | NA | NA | CASSLQPGPEQYF | TGCGCCAGCAGCCTCCAGCCAGGCCCCGAGCAGTACTTC
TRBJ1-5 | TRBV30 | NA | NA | CAWNQFSNQPQHF | TGTGCCTGGAACCAGTTTAGCAATCAGCCCCAGCATTTT